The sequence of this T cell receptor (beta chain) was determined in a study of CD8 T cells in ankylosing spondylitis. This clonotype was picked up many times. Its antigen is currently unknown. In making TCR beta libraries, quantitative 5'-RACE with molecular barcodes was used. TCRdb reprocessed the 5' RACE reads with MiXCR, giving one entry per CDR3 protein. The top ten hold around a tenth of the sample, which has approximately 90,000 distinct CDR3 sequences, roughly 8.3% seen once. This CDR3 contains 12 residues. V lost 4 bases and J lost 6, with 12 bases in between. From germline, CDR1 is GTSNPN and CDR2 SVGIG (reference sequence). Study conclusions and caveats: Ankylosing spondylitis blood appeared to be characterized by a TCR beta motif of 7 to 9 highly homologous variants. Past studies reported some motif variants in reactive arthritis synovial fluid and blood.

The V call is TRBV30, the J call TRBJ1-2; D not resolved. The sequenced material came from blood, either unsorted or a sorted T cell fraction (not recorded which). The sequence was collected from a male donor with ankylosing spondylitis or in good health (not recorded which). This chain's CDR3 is CAWNSLEHGYTF. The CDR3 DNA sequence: TGTGCCTGGAATTCCTTGGAGCATGGCTACACCTTC. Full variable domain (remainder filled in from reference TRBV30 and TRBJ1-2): SQTIHQWPATLVQPVGSPLSLECTVEGTSNPNLYWYRQAAGRGLQLLFYSVGIGQISSEVPQNLSASRPQDRQFILSSKKLLLSDSGFYLCAWNSLEHGYTFGSGTRLTVV.